This is a list of T cell receptor beta chains from one sample in a study of a mutant IDH1 vaccine in newly diagnosed glioma. The data were produced by immunoSEQ multiplex PCR, yet TCRdb's version contains in-frame clones alone and is incomplete. The sample has tens of thousands of clones, roughly nine tenths seen once. Sequencing was performed on PBMCs, taken from a glioma patient treated with radiotherapy, temozolomide or both. All receptors come from a woman aged 40 to 55 with glioma. CDR3s include the opening cysteine and the closing phenylalanine or tryptophan. The D gene is left open where the match is weak. A row's size may be missing; if present it is once, few, many or a size class.

V: TRBV19; size: -; length: 15; J: TRBJ2-3; D: TRBD1; DNA: TGTGCCAGTAGTTCTTCGACAGGGACCCTAATTACGCAGTATTTT; CDR3: CASSSSTGTLITQYF
V: TRBV7-2; size: -; length: 14; J: TRBJ1-5; D: TRBD1; DNA: TGTGCCAGCAGCTTGACAGGGATCAATCAGCCCCAGCATTTT; CDR3: CASSLTGINQPQHF
V: TRBV9; size: -; length: 13; J: TRBJ2-2; D: -; DNA: TGTGCCAGCAGTAGCGGGAACACCGGGGAGCTGTTTTTT; CDR3: CASSSGNTGELFF
V: TRBV11-2; size: -; length: 15; J: TRBJ2-1; D: TRBD2; DNA: TGTGCCAGCAGCGAGACTAGCGGGAACTACAATGAGCAGTTCTTC; CDR3: CASSETSGNYNEQFF
V: TRBV5-6; size: -; length: 15; J: TRBJ1-6; D: -; DNA: TGTGCCAGCAGTCTACTACCGGACAGTAATTCACCCCTCCACTTT; CDR3: CASSLLPDSNSPLHF
V: TRBV4-3; size: -; length: 15; J: TRBJ2-2; D: -; DNA: TGCGCCAGCAGCCAAGCGGGGCGGAACACCGGGGAGCTGTTTTTT; CDR3: CASSQAGRNTGELFF
V: TRBV5-1; size: -; length: 15; J: TRBJ2-3; D: TRBD2; DNA: TGCGCCAGCAACCCGACTAGCGGGGGTCCAGATACGCAGTATTTT; CDR3: CASNPTSGGPDTQYF
V: TRBV6-1; size: -; length: 18; J: TRBJ1-3; D: -; DNA: TGTGCCAGCAGTGAAGCCCGGCGGGAAGGGCCCATCGGAAACACCATATATTTT; CDR3: CASSEARREGPIGNTIYF
V: TRBV19; size: -; length: 14; J: TRBJ1-4; D: -; DNA: TGTGCCAGTACCCGATCTGGGGGCGTTGAAAAACTGTTTTTT; CDR3: CASTRSGGVEKLFF
V: TRBV7-2; size: -; length: 19; J: TRBJ2-7; D: TRBD2; DNA: TGTGCCAGCAGCCTCCAGCGGGGGCGGGAGGGAAGGAGCTCCTACGAGCAGTACTTC; CDR3: CASSLQRGREGRSSYEQYF
V: TRBV30; size: -; length: 11; J: TRBJ1-2; D: -; DNA: TGTGCCTGGAGGTTCCGGGGAGGCTACACCTTC; CDR3: CAWRFRGGYTF
V: TRBV7-2; size: -; length: 12; J: TRBJ1-1; D: -; DNA: TGTGCCAGCAGCTTAGTTGGATCTGAAGCTTTCTTT; CDR3: CASSLVGSEAFF
V: TRBV5-5; size: -; length: 14; J: TRBJ1-3; D: TRBD1; DNA: TGTGCCAGCAGCTCGGACAGGCCCGGAAACACCATATATTTT; CDR3: CASSSDRPGNTIYF
V: TRBV4-3; size: -; length: 21; J: TRBJ1-5; D: -; DNA: TGCGCCAGCAGCCAAGATTTGCCCGCGAGGGAGCAGCCGTATAGCAATCAGCCCCAGCATTTT; CDR3: CASSQDLPAREQPYSNQPQHF
V: TRBV6-6; size: few; length: 14; J: TRBJ1-5; D: TRBD1; DNA: TGTGCCAGCAGACTCGACAGGGCGACTGAGCCCCAGCATTTT; CDR3: CASRLDRATEPQHF
V: TRBV7-2; size: -; length: 15; J: TRBJ1-2; D: TRBD1; DNA: TGTGCCAGCAGCGTACAGGGGGGCCCGGGCCGTGGCTACACCTTC; CDR3: CASSVQGGPGRGYTF
V: TRBV27; size: -; length: 14; J: TRBJ2-5; D: TRBD2; DNA: TGTGCCAGCAGTTTATGGCGGGGGTCGGAGACCCAGTACTTC; CDR3: CASSLWRGSETQYF
V: TRBV6-5; size: -; length: 14; J: TRBJ2-7; D: -; DNA: TGTGCCAGCAGCCGCCCAGGGCGGGGCAACGAGCAGTACTTC; CDR3: CASSRPGRGNEQYF
V: TRBV7-9; size: -; length: 17; J: TRBJ1-5; D: -; DNA: TGTGCCAGCAGCTTAGCGGGGGGCCCATATAGCAATCAGCCCCAGCATTTT; CDR3: CASSLAGGPYSNQPQHF
V: TRBV7-2; size: -; length: 14; J: TRBJ1-1; D: -; DNA: TGTGCCAGCAGCTTCAAAGTTATGAACACTGAAGCTTTCTTT; CDR3: CASSFKVMNTEAFF
V: TRBV6-1; size: -; length: 15; J: TRBJ1-1; D: -; DNA: TGTGCCAGCAGTGAAGCCGGGATTTTAAACACTGAAGCTTTCTTT; CDR3: CASSEAGILNTEAFF
V: TRBV9; size: -; length: 12; J: TRBJ1-1; D: -; DNA: TGTGCCAGCAGCGGGAAGAGCGCTGAAGCTTTCTTT; CDR3: CASSGKSAEAFF
V: TRBV4-2; size: once; length: 12; J: TRBJ2-4; D: -; DNA: TGTGCCAGCAGCCACCCCTCGAACATTCAGTACTTC; CDR3: CASSHPSNIQYF
V: TRBV7-2; size: once; length: 14; J: TRBJ2-5; D: -; DNA: TGTGCCAGCAGCTTAGCAGGGAAGTCGGAGACCCAGTACTTC; CDR3: CASSLAGKSETQYF
V: TRBV5-1; size: -; length: 15; J: TRBJ1-1; D: TRBD1; DNA: TGCGCCAGCAGCCTGAAGGGGGCGGCGAACACTGAAGCTTTCTTT; CDR3: CASSLKGAANTEAFF
V: TRBV5-1; size: few; length: 15; J: TRBJ1-1; D: -; DNA: TGCGCCAGCAGCTTGTTACGGAAGGGGAACACTGAAGCTTTCTTT; CDR3: CASSLLRKGNTEAFF